These 20 T cell receptor beta chains originate from one sample sequenced in a study of T cells in Graves' hyperthyroidism and ophthalmopathy. RNA transcripts provided the source from which TCR beta CDR3 regions were amplified. During a first-round RT-PCR of the TCR CDR3, the HTBI primer set was used. TCRdb independently ran MiXCR on the multiplex PCR reads; one entry per CDR3 protein. This sample has approximately 400,000 distinct CDR3 sequences, with roughly 14% found just once. The source material was blood. Receptors originate from a woman aged 18-30 years with Graves' hyperthyroidism.

This clonotype was recorded at least ten times. The chain employs TRBV5-1 and TRBJ2-2; 12 positions agree with TRBD2. Unmatched junction bases numbered 1, after V lost 2 bases and J lost 5 bases. Germline CDR1 SGHRS, CDR2 YFSETQ. The CDR3 runs 15 residues. CDR3 sequence reads: CASSFTSGRTGELFF. Here the CDR3 DNA reads TGCGCCAGCAGCTTTACTAGCGGGAGGACCGGGGAGCTGTTTTTT.

This clonotype appeared a few times. This sequence joins TRBV10-3 and TRBJ1-1; 9 bases are shared with TRBD1. The CDR3 has 16 amino acids. With 2 bases clipped from V and 1 base from J, the junction kept 5 bases outside the gene matches. Per germline, CDR1 ENHRY and CDR2 SYGVKD. This CDR3 is CAISETQGQGNTEAFF. The CDR3 nucleotides are TGTGCCATCAGTGAGACTCAGGGACAGGGGAACACTGAAGCTTTCTTT.

The V and J genes are TRBV29-1 and TRBJ2-1; 9 bases fit TRBD2. V lost 3 bases to trimming and J lost 8 bases; unmatched junction nucleotides: 8. The CDR3 totals 14 residues. The germline V gene encodes CDR1 SQVTM and CDR2 ANQGSEA. DNA of the CDR3: TGCAGCGTTGATTTGGCGGGAGGGGTTGATGAGCAGTTCTTC. Its protein is CSVDLAGGVDEQFF.

The chain has TRBV7-9 and TRBJ1-3; D ambiguous. CDR1 SEHNR and CDR2 FQNEAQ come from the germline V gene (reference sequence). This CDR3 contains 14 residues. V gave up 8 bases and J gave up 4 bases, with 15 bases separating them. CDR3 DNA: TGTGCCAGCTCTCGACCCTCAGTCGGAAACACCATATATTTT. Its translation: CASSRPSVGNTIYF.

This clonotype was seen ten or more times. This rearrangement joins TRBV12-3 or TRBV12-4 to TRBJ2-6; D gene ambiguous. The CDR3 consists of 16 residues. Deletions cut 3 bases from V and 2 bases from J, with 11 bases between. CDR3 sequence (DNA): TGTGCCAGCAGTTTGTACCCGGGCGCTGGGGCCAACGTCCTGACTTTC. Encoded protein: CASSLYPGAGANVLTF.

This clonotype has a handful of counts. This sequence joins TRBV5-6 and TRBJ1-4, with D possibly TRBD1 on 5 matching bases. Trimming removed 4 bases at V and 7 bases at J, with 23 bases between. This CDR3 has 17 amino acids. The germline V gene encodes CDR1 SGHDT and CDR2 YYEEEE. CDR3 bases: TGTGCCAGCAGCATGGGAGGGACCCCCTTCATTTTTGAAAAACTGTTTTTT. Encoded protein: CASSMGGTPFIFEKLFF.

This clonotype was found many times. This rearrangement joins TRBV6-5 to TRBJ2-6, with D uncertain. V lost 4 bases and J 0 bases, leaving 7 bases between the germline ends. Germline V gene sequence: CDR1 MNHEY, CDR2 SVGAGI. CDR3 length equals 15 residues. The CDR3 DNA sequence: TGTGCCAGCAGTTCCACGACCTCTGGGGCCAACGTCCTGACTTTC. Protein: CASSSTTSGANVLTF.

The rearrangement joins TRBV19 to TRBJ1-2; tentative D call: TRBD1 (6 bases). Germline assignment: CDR1 LNHDA and CDR2 SQIVND (reference sequence). This CDR3 has 16 amino acids. V was shortened by 7 bases and J by 4 bases, with 22 bases between the two germline ends. The CDR3 here is CASTKIGGRDGYGYTF. In DNA form, the CDR3 reads TGTGCCAGTACTAAAATCGGGGGCAGGGATGGCTATGGCTACACCTTC.

This chain connects TRBV9 to TRBJ2-1, with D possibly TRBD2 on 6 matching bases. This CDR3 has 16 residues. Trimming removed 0 bases at V and 0 bases at J, with 10 bases between. Looked up from germline, CDR1 is SGDLS and CDR2 is YYNGEE. CDR3 in DNA: TGTGCCAGCAGCGTAGTCGGGGAGGCCTCCTACAATGAGCAGTTCTTC. It translates to CASSVVGEASYNEQFF.

This clonotype has a count of ten or more. The chain couples TRBV11-3 to TRBJ2-2; perhaps TRBD2 as D (5 bases). CDR1 and CDR2 from the germline V gene are SGHNT and YENEEA. This CDR3 is built from 14 residues. Trimming removed 1 base at V and 5 bases at J, with 8 bases between. The CDR3 DNA reads as TGTGCCAGCAGCTTAGTTGGCGGGACCGGGGAGCTGTTTTTT. Translated, it gives CASSLVGGTGELFF.

This clonotype was detected only a few times. Germline and junction disagree at one end, which may indicate a read error. CDR3 in amino acids: CASSLDVAYEQYF. In DNA form, the CDR3 reads TGTGCTAGCAGCTTAGATGTAGCCTACGAGCAGTACTTC. V usage is TRBV7-7 and J usage is TRBJ2-7; D is unclear. CDR3 length: 13 residues. Germline CDR1 and CDR2: SSHAT and FNYEAQ (reference sequence).

On this clonotype itself: This may be a read error: a much more frequent sequence differs by one nucleotide. The chain uses TRBV30 and TRBJ2-7; weak D call: TRBD1 (6 bases). The CDR3 length is 11 residues. The V gene lost 6 bases and the J gene lost 2 bases, with 8 bases spanning the gap. Germline V lookup: CDR1 GTSNPN, CDR2 SVGIG (reference sequence). DNA of the CDR3: TGTGCCTGCGAGGGGGCCTACGAGCAGTACTTC. Its protein is CACEGAYEQYF.

The count of this clonotype is one. A read error may explain this, as a much larger clone is one base away. The chain uses TRBV18 and TRBJ1-1; D is uncertain. The V end was cut by 2 bases, the J end by 0 bases, with 10 bases between. The CDR3 loop spans 15 amino acids. In germline, CDR1 is KGHSH, CDR2 LQKENI. CDR3 sequence reads: CASSPSSWVNTEAFF. In DNA, the CDR3 is TGTGCCAGCTCACCAAGCTCGTGGGTGAACACTGAAGCTTTCTTT.

This clonotype was observed a few times. J is TRBJ2-7 and V is TRBV2; D not certain. This CDR3 spans 12 amino acids. Germline loops: CDR1 SNHLY, CDR2 FYNNEI. Between the trimmed V and J ends, which lost 7 bases and 3 bases, there was a span of 10 bases. CDR3: CASINSDYEQYF. The CDR3 coding sequence is TGTGCCAGCATAAACAGTGACTACGAGCAGTACTTC.

The chain is built from TRBV27 and TRBJ2-1; 11 nucleotides align to TRBD2. With V trimmed by 9 bases and J by 4 bases, 11 bases remained unmatched. The CDR3 runs to 16 residues. CDR1 is MNHEY, CDR2 SMNVEV, per germline (reference sequence). The CDR3 DNA reads as TGTGCCAGTACCTGGGTTAGCGGGGGGGGATACAATGAGCAGTTCTTC. Its translation: CASTWVSGGGYNEQFF.

The chain recombines TRBV7-3 with TRBJ2-1, with unresolved D. CDR3 size: 12 residues. Germline CDR1 reads SGHTA; CDR2 reads FQGTGA. V lost 4 bases and J lost 9, with 10 bases in between. CDR3 sequence: CASSSGMGEQFF. In nucleotides, the CDR3 is TGTGCCAGCAGCTCCGGCATGGGTGAGCAGTTCTTC.

This clonotype was seen only a few times. This sequence joins TRBV7-8 and TRBJ1-2; no clear D. Germline V lookup: CDR1 SGHVS, CDR2 FQNEAQ. V was trimmed by 5 bases and J by 8 bases, leaving 12 bases between them. This CDR3 has 12 residues. The CDR3 is CASSPEHWGYTF. The CDR3 DNA follows: TGTGCCAGCAGCCCCGAGCACTGGGGCTACACCTTC.

The chain combines TRBV5-1 with TRBJ1-2, with D possibly being TRBD1 (5 bases). Deletions cut 7 bases from V and 4 bases from J, with 23 bases between. The V gene's germline CDR1 is SGHRS and CDR2 YFSETQ. This CDR3 is 16 amino acids long. This CDR3 reads CASSPSLSRAIYGYTF. In nucleotides, the CDR3 is TGCGCCAGCTCTCCCTCCCTCAGCAGGGCCATCTATGGCTACACCTTC.

The J gene is TRBJ2-5, the V gene TRBV3-1; no definite D call. The CDR3 is 13 amino acids. With 7 bases removed from V and 5 bases from J, the gap between germline ends came to 14 bases. The germline gives CDR1 LGHDT, CDR2 YNNKEL (reference sequence). The CDR3 DNA reads TGTGCCAGCACCGTAACTGATTTTGAGACCCAGTACTTC. Protein sequence: CASTVTDFETQYF.

This clonotype has ten or more counts. The V and J genes are TRBV12-3 or TRBV12-4 and TRBJ2-2; no definite D call. Trimming removed 3 bases at V and 1 base at J, with 9 bases between. The CDR3 is 15 amino acids. CDR3 sequence: CASSFEAGNTGELFF. CDR3 coding DNA: TGTGCCAGCAGTTTTGAAGCAGGGAACACCGGGGAGCTGTTTTTT.